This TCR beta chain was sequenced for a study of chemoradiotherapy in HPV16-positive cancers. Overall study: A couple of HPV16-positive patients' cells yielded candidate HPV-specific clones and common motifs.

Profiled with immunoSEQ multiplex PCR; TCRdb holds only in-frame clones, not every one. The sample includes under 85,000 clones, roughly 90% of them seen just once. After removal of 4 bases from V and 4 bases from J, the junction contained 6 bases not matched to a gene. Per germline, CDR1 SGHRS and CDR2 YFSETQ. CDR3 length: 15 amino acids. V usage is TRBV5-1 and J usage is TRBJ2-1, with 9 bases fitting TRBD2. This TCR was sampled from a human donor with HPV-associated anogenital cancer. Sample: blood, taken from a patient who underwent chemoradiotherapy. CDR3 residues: CASSIIAGEYNEQFF. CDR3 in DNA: TGCGCCAGCAGCATAATAGCGGGAGAGTACAATGAGCAGTTCTTC.